This T cell receptor (beta chain) was retrieved from a study of blood T cell repertoires in COVID-19. Across the study: Acute and convalescent COVID-19 samples came from the United States, Italy and Spain. T cells, B-cell-depleted T cells, or PBMCs supplied cDNA or gDNA.

The table came from immunoSEQ multiplex PCR; TCRdb's copy has only in-frame clones and leaves some out. The profile shows about 150,000 clones, 76% of them singletons. This CDR3 region has 16 residues. The junction had 8 bases not matched to a gene; V was cut back by 5 bases and J by 3 bases. Germline CDR1 is LNHDA and CDR2 is SQIVND (reference sequence). This TCR derives from a woman older than 75 with acute or convalescent COVID-19. The rearrangement links TRBV19 to TRBJ2-1, with 9 bases matching TRBD2. Sequences were obtained from peripheral blood. CDR3 in DNA: TGTGCCAGTAGTGTCGCTAGCGGGACTATCTACAATGAGCAGTTCTTC. Protein sequence: CASSVASGTIYNEQFF.